This T cell receptor beta chain was recovered during a study of blood T cell repertoires in COVID-19. Across the whole study: Donors in the United States, Italy and Spain gave samples during acute or convalescent COVID-19. T cells, B-cell-depleted T cells, or PBMCs supplied cDNA or gDNA.

Participants, about 18 to 100 years old, spanned 25 or so US areas. For recovered donors of Cohort 3, there were two negative PCRs, clearance, or symptom resolution. Profiling relied on immunoSEQ multiplex PCR, and the TCRdb table lists in-frame clones only, not all of them. This sample yields over 120,000 clones, of which 86% are seen a single time; less than 4.5% belongs to the top ten. This receptor was obtained from a man aged 45-65 years who had recovered from COVID-19. The material sequenced was PBMCs or T cells enriched from blood (not recorded which).

CDR3 DNA sequence: TGTGCCACCAGCAGAGATCAATACGGTTACGCGGACTATGGCTACACCTTC. This gives the protein CATSRDQYGYADYGYTF. V usage is TRBV15 and J usage is TRBJ1-2; D ambiguous. V lost 0 bases, J lost 3 bases, and 17 bases lay in between. Germline V gene sequence: CDR1 LNHNV, CDR2 YYDKDF (reference sequence). The CDR3 covers 17 residues. Combining the CDR3 with reference TRBV15 and TRBJ1-2 gives the whole variable domain DAMVIQNPRYQVTQFGKPVTLSCSQTLNHNVMYWYQQKSSQAPKLLFHYYDKDFNNEADTPDNFQSRRPNTSFCFLDIRSPGLGDTAMYLCATSRDQYGYADYGYTFGSGTRLTVV.